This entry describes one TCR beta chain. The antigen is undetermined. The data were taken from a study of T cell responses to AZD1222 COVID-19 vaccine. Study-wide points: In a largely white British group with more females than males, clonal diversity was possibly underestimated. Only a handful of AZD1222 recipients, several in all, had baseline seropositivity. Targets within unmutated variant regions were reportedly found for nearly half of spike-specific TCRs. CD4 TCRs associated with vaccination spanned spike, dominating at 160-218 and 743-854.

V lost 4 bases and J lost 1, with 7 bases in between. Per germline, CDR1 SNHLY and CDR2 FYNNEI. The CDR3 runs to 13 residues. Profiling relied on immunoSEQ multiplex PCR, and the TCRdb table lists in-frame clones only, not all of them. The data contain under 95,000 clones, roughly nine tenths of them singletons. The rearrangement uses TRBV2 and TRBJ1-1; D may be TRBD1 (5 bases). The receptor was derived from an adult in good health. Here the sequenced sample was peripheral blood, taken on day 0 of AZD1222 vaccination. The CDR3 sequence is CASSGGENTEAFF. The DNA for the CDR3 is TGTGCCAGCAGTGGGGGGGAGAACACTGAAGCTTTCTTT.